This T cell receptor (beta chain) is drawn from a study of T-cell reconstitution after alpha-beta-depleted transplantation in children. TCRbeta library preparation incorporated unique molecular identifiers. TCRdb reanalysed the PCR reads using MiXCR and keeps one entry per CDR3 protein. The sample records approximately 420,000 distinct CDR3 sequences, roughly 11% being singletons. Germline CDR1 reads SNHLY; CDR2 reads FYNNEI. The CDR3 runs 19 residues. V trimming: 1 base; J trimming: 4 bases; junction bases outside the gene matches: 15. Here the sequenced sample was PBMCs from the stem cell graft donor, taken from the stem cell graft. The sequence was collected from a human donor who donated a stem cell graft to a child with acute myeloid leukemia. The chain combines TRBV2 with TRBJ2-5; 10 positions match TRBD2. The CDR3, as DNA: TGTGCCAGCAGTGAAGGTCTAGCGGGAGAGGAGGGCCTCTTAGAGACCCAGTACTTC. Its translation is CASSEGLAGEEGLLETQYF.